This T cell receptor beta chain stems from a study of T cells in Graves' hyperthyroidism and ophthalmopathy. Amplification yielded TCR beta CDR3 regions, with RNA transcripts as the source. Carried out on the TCR CDR3, a first-round RT-PCR used the HTBI primer set. TCRdb analysed the multiplex PCR reads with MiXCR anew, one entry per CDR3 protein. The profile shows hundreds of thousands of distinct CDR3 sequences, under 15% of them singletons. Trimming stripped 5 bases from V and 7 bases from J, with 18 bases between. This CDR3 has 14 residues. From germline, CDR1 is MNHNS and CDR2 SASEGT. Disease lasting under 3 months, a NOSPECS grade of at least 4, and a Clinical Activity Score of at least 3 were features of the ophthalmopathy patients. This clonotype appeared a few times. What it recognizes is unknown. Points from the study as a whole: Patients with ophthalmopathy were separated from those with stable hyperthyroidism by a 13 V-J model.

The TCR was taken from a woman aged 35 to 49 with Graves' ophthalmopathy. The rearrangement joins TRBV6-1 to TRBJ2-7, with D tentatively TRBD1 (6 bases). Sequencing used blood. The CDR3 sequence: CASSPTGRSGEQYF. CDR3 coding DNA: TGTGCCAGCAGTCCGACAGGCCGCTCAGGGGAGCAGTACTTC.